The rows below give T cell receptor beta chains drawn from one sample of a study of blood T cell repertoires in COVID-19. The method was immunoSEQ multiplex PCR; TCRdb's version includes in-frame clones alone and lacks a portion of them. The sample holds roughly 330,000 clones, roughly 82% seen once. Sequences were obtained from peripheral blood. The receptors were gathered from a woman between 50 and 59 years old with acute or convalescent COVID-19. CDR3s include the opening cysteine and the closing phenylalanine or tryptophan. A D gene is named only where the DNA matches it firmly. Some rows mark clone size as missing; the rest say once, few, many or name a class of expanded clone.

V gene,D gene,J gene,clone size,CDR3 DNA,CDR3 protein
TRBV19,TRBD2,TRBJ2-3,once,TGTGCCAGTAGCAAAAACTTAGCGGGAGGAGCAGATACGCAGTATTTT,CASSKNLAGGADTQYF
TRBV14,.,TRBJ1-1,.,TGTGCCAGCAGCCAACAAAGGGGGGAAGCTTTCTTT,CASSQQRGEAFF
TRBV2,TRBD1,TRBJ2-3,.,TGTGCCAGCAGTGAGGGGCAGGGGGTTAGCACAGATACGCAGTATTTT,CASSEGQGVSTDTQYF
TRBV19,TRBD2,TRBJ2-1,.,TGTGCCAGTAGTGCCTACCGGGAGGCCGCTCATGAGCAGTTCTTC,CASSAYREAAHEQFF
TRBV9,TRBD1,TRBJ2-5,.,TGTGCCAGCAGCGTAGGGGCGACAGGGGGGAACCAAGAGACCCAGTACTTC,CASSVGATGGNQETQYF
TRBV4-1,TRBD2,TRBJ2-7,.,TGCGCCAGCAGCCTTGGGACTAGCGGGAGAAGGACCTACGAGCAGTACTTC,CASSLGTSGRRTYEQYF
TRBV9,TRBD2,TRBJ2-1,.,TGTGCCAGCAGCAACACGAAGGGAGGATATAGCGGGAGGGAGTTATATGAGCAGTTCTTC,CASSNTKGGYSGRELYEQFF
TRBV11-3,.,TRBJ2-6,.,TGTGCCAGCAGCCAGAGGGCGTCCACTGGGGCCAACGTCCTGACTTTC,CASSQRASTGANVLTF
TRBV20-1,.,TRBJ2-1,.,TGCAGTGCTACAACCCCGGATGAGCAGTTCTTC,CSATTPDEQFF
TRBV28,.,TRBJ1-1,.,TGTGCCAGCAGTCCCCCGGTGGGGCGGAGTGCTTTCTTT,CASSPPVGRSAFF
TRBV7-3,TRBD2,TRBJ2-1,.,TGTGCCAGCAGCTCGCTCCGCCGGGACTACCCGGGCAATGAGCAGTTCTTC,CASSSLRRDYPGNEQFF
TRBV5-8,TRBD1,TRBJ2-2,.,TGTGCCAGCAGCGCCGGGACAGGGAGGAACACCGGGGAGCTGTTTTTT,CASSAGTGRNTGELFF
TRBV28,.,TRBJ2-5,.,TGTGCCAGCAGTTTCTCGTCAGGGCAAGAGACCCAGTACTTC,CASSFSSGQETQYF
TRBV5-4,TRBD1,TRBJ2-1,.,TGTGCCAGCACCCTTGGCCCCGGACAGGGGATCGACAATGAGCAGTTCTTC,CASTLGPGQGIDNEQFF
TRBV28,.,TRBJ2-5,once,TGTGCCAGCAGTCTGCCTGAGGGGGCCCAGTACTTC,CASSLPEGAQYF
TRBV4-2,.,TRBJ1-1,.,TGTGCCAGCAGCCAAGTTTTGAGTTCCCACACTGAAGCTTTCTTT,CASSQVLSSHTEAFF
TRBV24-1,TRBD1,TRBJ2-7,.,TGTGCCACCAGTGATCCGGGACAGAATCCCTACGAGCAGTACTTC,CATSDPGQNPYEQYF
TRBV19,TRBD1,TRBJ1-4,.,TGTGCCAGTAGTTCCCGAAGGGGGCTCGGTGAAAAACTGTTTTTT,CASSSRRGLGEKLFF
TRBV6-5,TRBD2,TRBJ2-7,.,TGTGCCAGCAACCCGGGGGGGCGTTTTAGTAACGAGCAGTACTTC,CASNPGGRFSNEQYF
TRBV7-3,.,TRBJ2-3,.,TGTGCCAGCAGCTTCGAACAGGGATCAGATACGCAGTATTTT,CASSFEQGSDTQYF
TRBV5-1,.,TRBJ1-1,.,TGCGCCAGCAGTCAGGGGAGGGACACTGAAGCTTTCTTT,CASSQGRDTEAFF
TRBV9,.,TRBJ1-2,.,TGTGCCAGCAGCCCGGGTACTAACTATGGCTACACCTTC,CASSPGTNYGYTF
TRBV27,TRBD2,TRBJ2-7,.,TGTGCCAGCAGTCCGGGACTAGCGGGGACCTACGAGCAGTACTTC,CASSPGLAGTYEQYF
TRBV5-1,TRBD1,TRBJ1-5,.,TGCGCCAGCAGCTTAGCGACAGGGGATCAGCCCCAGCATTTT,CASSLATGDQPQHF
TRBV27,.,TRBJ1-5,once,TGTGCCAGCTCCCCCAGTATTTATAGCAATCAGCCCCAGCATTTT,CASSPSIYSNQPQHF
TRBV6-6,.,TRBJ1-1,.,TGTGCCAGCAGAGGGACACGTGAAGCTTTCTTT,CASRGTREAFF
TRBV30,TRBD1,TRBJ1-5,once,TGTGCCTGGAGTGTAGGGACAGGGAGCCCCCAGCATTTT,CAWSVGTGSPQHF
TRBV6-6,.,TRBJ1-3,.,TGTGCCAGCAGTTACGGACAGCACTCTGGAAACACCATATATTTT,CASSYGQHSGNTIYF
TRBV9,.,TRBJ1-2,once,TGTGCCAGCAGCCCGCGGGCCGCCCCGGTGGGGTATGGCTACACCTTC,CASSPRAAPVGYGYTF
TRBV9,.,TRBJ2-2,.,TGTGCCAGCAGCGTAGAAACAGCCCACACCGGGGAGCTGTTTTTT,CASSVETAHTGELFF
TRBV11-1,.,TRBJ2-7,once,TGTGCCAGCAGCCATAATAAACAGGGTGTCTACGAGCAGTACTTC,CASSHNKQGVYEQYF
TRBV18,TRBD1,TRBJ1-5,.,TGTGCCAGCTCACTGGGGACAGGGGGCCAGCCCCAGCATTTT,CASSLGTGGQPQHF
TRBV11-3,TRBD2,TRBJ2-7,.,TGTGCCAGCAGCCAAGCGGGAGGGGGTCCCTACGAGCAGTACTTC,CASSQAGGGPYEQYF
TRBV24-1,TRBD1,TRBJ2-3,.,TGTGCCACCAGTGACCCCGGACAGGGAAGCACAGATACGCAGTATTTT,CATSDPGQGSTDTQYF
TRBV6-5,.,TRBJ1-1,.,TGTGCCAGCAGTTACTCGATGGGGAGGAACACTGAAGCTTTCTTT,CASSYSMGRNTEAFF
TRBV15,TRBD1,TRBJ2-7,.,TGTGCCACCAGCAGGACAGGGGAGAGTTACGAGCAGTACTTC,CATSRTGESYEQYF
TRBV11-2,.,TRBJ1-1,.,TGTGCCAGCAGCTTGAGACAGAGCACTGAAGCTTTCTTT,CASSLRQSTEAFF
TRBV5-1,.,TRBJ2-7,.,TGCGCCAGCAGCTTGGAACAGTACTACGAGCAGTACTTC,CASSLEQYYEQYF
TRBV6-4,.,TRBJ2-3,.,TGTGCCAGCAGTGACTCGACTTTGGCAGATACGCAGTATTTT,CASSDSTLADTQYF
TRBV5-8,TRBD1,TRBJ2-7,.,TGTGCCAGCTACAAAGGACAGGTTCGGGACGAGCAGTACTTC,CASYKGQVRDEQYF
TRBV7-2,TRBD2,TRBJ2-3,.,TGTGCCAGCAGCTTAGGACTAGCGGGACTGCGCACAGATACGCAGTATTTT,CASSLGLAGLRTDTQYF
TRBV19,TRBD1,TRBJ2-7,.,TGTGCCAGTAGTATAGAACCCCCGGACAGGGGAGGAGAGCAGTACTTC,CASSIEPPDRGGEQYF
TRBV2,TRBD1,TRBJ2-1,.,TGTGCCAGCAGTCGTACAGGGGGACAGTACAATGAGCAGTTCTTC,CASSRTGGQYNEQFF
TRBV15,TRBD1,TRBJ1-5,.,TGTGCCACCAGCAAACCGGGACAGGGGACTTATCAGCCCCAGCATTTT,CATSKPGQGTYQPQHF
TRBV27,TRBD1,TRBJ1-5,once,TGTGCCAGCAGGGAACAGGGGGGTTATAGCAATCAGCCCCAGCATTTT,CASREQGGYSNQPQHF
TRBV9,TRBD2,TRBJ2-7,.,TGTGCCAGCAGCGTAGTACTAGCGGGAGTTGCCGAGCAGTACTTC,CASSVVLAGVAEQYF
TRBV7-2,.,TRBJ2-1,few,TGTGCCAGCAGCCGGGGGTCCTGGGGCGAGCAGTTCTTC,CASSRGSWGEQFF
TRBV2,.,TRBJ2-1,.,TGTGCCAGCAGTTTCCGAGAGGGCTCCTACAATGAGCAGTTCTTC,CASSFREGSYNEQFF
TRBV24-1,.,TRBJ2-3,.,TGTGCCACCAGTCAAATCGTAGGGGGGGGAGGCACAGATACGCAGTATTTT,CATSQIVGGGGTDTQYF
TRBV19,TRBD1,TRBJ1-5,.,TGTGCCAGTAGTATGCCCCAGGGGGCGAATCAGCCCCAGCATTTT,CASSMPQGANQPQHF
TRBV6-5,.,TRBJ1-4,.,TGTGCCAGCAGGCAGGGATATGAAAAACTGTTTTTT,CASRQGYEKLFF
TRBV9,.,TRBJ1-2,.,TGTGCCAGCAGCGCCAACCCGAGCACCCGGGTAGATGGCTACACCTTC,CASSANPSTRVDGYTF
TRBV7-3,TRBD2,TRBJ2-7,.,TGTGCCAGCAGCCCGGGACTAGCGGGAGTCTACGAGCAGTACTTC,CASSPGLAGVYEQYF
TRBV6-5,.,TRBJ1-5,.,TGTGCCAGCAGTAAAACAGGGATCCCAGTGCAGCCCCAGCATTTT,CASSKTGIPVQPQHF
TRBV6-5,.,TRBJ1-1,.,TGTGCCAGCAGTTACTTCCCCAACAGGGCGAACACTGAAGCTTTCTTT,CASSYFPNRANTEAFF
TRBV6-2/TRBV6-3,TRBD2,TRBJ2-3,.,TGTGCCAGCAGTCCCGATGGGGGTAGCGGGAGCTTT,CASSPDGGSGSF
TRBV2,TRBD2,TRBJ2-5,.,TGTGCCCGCAGCTTTAGTACTAGCGGGAGTGGGGAGACCCAGTACTTC,CARSFSTSGSGETQYF
TRBV19,.,TRBJ1-5,.,TGTGCCAGTAGTAAAACAGGTTCGGACAGCAATCAGCCCCAGCATTTT,CASSKTGSDSNQPQHF
TRBV7-8,.,TRBJ1-1,.,TGTGCCAGCAGCTTAACAGTTGAAGCTTTCTTT,CASSLTVEAFF
TRBV28,.,TRBJ2-5,.,TGTGCCAGCAGTTTAACCCCCGGGGGTAGGTCGGAGACCCAGTACTTC,CASSLTPGGRSETQYF